These 26 T cell receptor beta chains came from one sample sequenced in a study of cytomegalovirus exposure and HLA in healthy donors. The repertoire was sequenced with immunoSEQ multiplex PCR; TCRdb's copy has only in-frame clones and lacks some. The data show about 130,000 clones, 95% to 97% seen once. The source material was PBMCs. All receptors derive from a man younger than 35 in good health and CMV-seronegative.

CDR3 DNA: TGTGCCAGCAGTTTAGTTGGAGGGTACTACGAGCAGTACTTC. Translated: CASSLVGGYYEQYF. The rearrangement joins TRBV28 to TRBJ2-7; TRBD2 might be the D (6 bases). Per germline, CDR1 MDHEN and CDR2 SYDVKM. V lost 2 bases to trimming and J lost 3 bases, with 11 bases between them. The CDR3 sequence is 14 residues long.

The chain has TRBV7-9 and TRBJ1-2, with TRBD1 matching 9 bases. V was clipped by 3 bases and J by 1 base; unmatched bases: 0. Germline-derived CDR1 and CDR2 are SEHNR and FQNEAQ (reference sequence). This CDR3 is built from 14 residues. CDR3 coding DNA: TGTGCCAGCAGCTTGGGACAGGGTAACTATGGCTACACCTTC. Amino acids: CASSLGQGNYGYTF.

The DNA of the CDR3 is TGTGCCAGCTCACCCAGATGGGGGGAAGGCAATGAGCAGTTCTTC. As protein: CASSPRWGEGNEQFF. This chain links TRBV18 with TRBJ2-1; a possible D gene is TRBD2 (6 bases). The CDR3 covers 15 residues. V was trimmed by 3 bases and J by 6 bases, leaving 15 bases between them. Germline V gene lookup returns CDR1 KGHSH and CDR2 LQKENI.

The chain carries TRBV10-2 and TRBJ2-5; 9 bases fit TRBD1. Germline loops: CDR1 WSHSY, CDR2 SAAADI. CDR3 length: 14 amino acids. J lost 0 bases, V lost 5 bases, and 1 base had no gene match. The CDR3 protein is CASSWDRDQETQYF. The CDR3 DNA reads as TGCGCCAGCAGTTGGGACAGGGACCAAGAGACCCAGTACTTC.

The chain uses TRBV19 and TRBJ1-5; 8 positions agree with TRBD1. Germline values: CDR1 LNHDA, CDR2 SQIVND (reference sequence). This CDR3 spans 15 amino acids. The V gene end was trimmed by 8 bases and the J gene end by 4 bases; junction bases not matched to a gene: 10. The CDR3: CASGVDRAKNQPQHF. Written as DNA, the CDR3 is TGTGCCAGTGGAGTGGACAGGGCCAAGAATCAGCCCCAGCATTTT.

The chain uses TRBV4-2 and TRBJ2-7; possibly TRBD1 for D (5 bases). The CDR3 length is 16 residues. CDR1 and CDR2 (germline): LGHNA, YNFKEQ. V was pared by 0 bases and J by 3 bases, with 15 bases between. CDR3 coding DNA: TGTGCCAGCAGCCAAGATCAGGGCATATCATTCTACGAGCAGTACTTC. This codes for CASSQDQGISFYEQYF.

The V call is TRBV30, the J call TRBJ1-1; unclear D gene. Per the germline V gene, CDR1 is GTSNPN and CDR2 is SVGIG (reference sequence). Trimming removed 4 bases from V and 12 bases from J, with 21 bases in between. This CDR3 has 13 amino acids. CDR3 protein: CAWNGQALKDTFF. CDR3 nucleotides: TGTGCCTGGAATGGGCAGGCCCTAAAAGATACTTTCTTT.

The sample holds one count of this clone. One junction end does not reproduce the germline sequence, and a read error may be involved. This chain uses TRBV7-9 with TRBJ2-5; 10 bases are a match to TRBD2. Germline lookup yields CDR1 SEHNR and CDR2 FQNEAQ (reference sequence). The CDR3 is 15 residues long. The CDR3 sequence: CASSLASGSGETQYF. The CDR3 region has the DNA TGTGCCAGCAGCCTAGCTAGCGGGAGCGGTGAGACCCAGTACTTC. Combining the CDR3 with reference TRBV7-9 and TRBJ2-5 gives the whole variable domain DTGVSQNPRHKITKRGQNVTFRCDPISEHNRLYWYRQTLGQGPEFLTYFQNEAQLEKSRLLSDRFSAERPKGSFSTLEIQRTEQGDSAMYLCASSLASGSGETQYFGPGTRLLVL.

This rearrangement joins TRBV29-1 to TRBJ2-3; possible D gene TRBD1, 5 bases. The CDR3 runs 12 residues. CDR1 and CDR2 (germline): SQVTM, ANQGSEA. V was clipped by 2 bases and J by 3 bases, with 6 bases between them. The CDR3 here is CSVEQGTDTQYF. The CDR3, as DNA: TGCAGCGTTGAACAGGGTACAGATACGCAGTATTTT.

The chain links TRBV5-1 to TRBJ1-2, with D perhaps TRBD1 (6 bases). V shed 3 bases and J shed 8 bases, with 11 bases lying between them. Per the germline V gene, CDR1 is SGHRS and CDR2 is YFSETQ. There are 12 residues in the CDR3. The CDR3 DNA reads as TGCGCCAGCAGCTCGGACAGCGGAGGCTACACCTTC. It encodes CASSSDSGGYTF.

V usage is TRBV19 and J usage is TRBJ2-7; TRBD1 matches at 11 bases. The CDR3 is 16 residues long. Germline loops: CDR1 LNHDA, CDR2 SQIVND (reference sequence). V lost 4 bases to trimming and J lost 0 bases; unmatched junction nucleotides: 5. The CDR3, as DNA: TGTGCCAGTAGTACGGGACAGGGGGGGAGCTCCTACGAGCAGTACTTC. Protein product: CASSTGQGGSSYEQYF.

This rearrangement joins TRBV7-2 to TRBJ2-2; a weak D match, TRBD2 (5 bases). The ends were cut back, 8 bases at V and 5 bases at J, with 15 bases in the middle. This CDR3 spans 14 amino acids. Germline values: CDR1 SGHTA, CDR2 FQGNSA. CDR3 loop: CASYRERGTGELFF. For the CDR3, the DNA is TGTGCCAGCTATAGAGAAAGAGGGACCGGGGAGCTGTTTTTT.

V gene TRBV5-1 combines with J gene TRBJ2-5; a possible D gene is TRBD1 (6 bases). This CDR3 region has 15 residues. Germline values: CDR1 SGHRS, CDR2 YFSETQ. The V end was cut by 4 bases, the J end by 5 bases, with 18 bases between. CDR3 bases: TGCGCCAGCAGCGCAAAACAGGGTTTGGGGGAGACCCAGTACTTC. Its protein is CASSAKQGLGETQYF.

The gene calls are TRBV11-3 and TRBJ2-1, with 10 nucleotides matching TRBD2. The CDR3 is 17 residues long. Germline trimming cut 4 bases from V and 0 bases from J; bases unmatched to any gene: 6. Germline V gene lookup returns CDR1 SGHNT and CDR2 YENEEA. The CDR3 loop reads CASSSPLAGSSYNEQFF. The CDR3 coding sequence is TGTGCCAGCAGCTCGCCACTAGCGGGGAGCTCCTACAATGAGCAGTTCTTC.

This chain joins TRBV23-1 and TRBJ2-3; the D gene is possibly TRBD2 (6 bases). TRBV23-1 falls under the ORF class, with uncertain function. The CDR3 has 14 residues. Trimming pared 2 bases from V and 5 bases from J, leaving 11 bases between. The CDR3 spells CASSQRDSEDTQYF. The CDR3 DNA is TGCGCCAGCAGTCAAAGGGACTCTGAAGATACGCAGTATTTT.

The V call is TRBV4-3, the J call TRBJ1-2; 7 nucleotides align to TRBD1. The CDR3 sequence is 17 residues long. Germline V gene sequence: CDR1 LGHNA, CDR2 YSLEER. V lost 0 bases and J lost 4; bases outside the gene matches: 11. In DNA, the CDR3 is TGCGCCAGCAGCCAAGAATTTCCAGGGGGAGGAAGCTATGGCTACACCTTC. It codes for CASSQEFPGGGSYGYTF.

This clone was seen once. V and J are TRBV7-2 and TRBJ1-4, with no clear D. Germline CDR1 is SGHTA and CDR2 is FQGNSA. CDR3 size: 14 residues. The germline V and J ends were trimmed by 5 bases and 0 bases, with 7 bases remaining between them. The CDR3 spells CASSQSSTNEKLFF. The CDR3 DNA follows: TGTGCCAGCAGCCAGTCCTCAACTAATGAAAAACTGTTTTTT.

The chain combines TRBV11-3 with TRBJ1-1; 12 bases map to TRBD1. This CDR3 is built from 17 residues. With 6 bases clipped from V and 1 base from J, the junction kept 9 bases outside the gene matches. CDR1 SGHNT and CDR2 YENEEA come from the germline V gene. For the CDR3, the DNA is TGTGCCAGCAGTCCCCGGGACAGGGGGCTAGAGAACACTGAAGCTTTCTTT. Protein product: CASSPRDRGLENTEAFF.

The rearrangement joins TRBV5-1 to TRBJ2-2, with D perhaps matching TRBD2 (6 bases). The CDR3 is 15 amino acids. V gave up 5 bases and J gave up 0 bases, with 11 bases separating them. Germline V gene lookup returns CDR1 SGHRS and CDR2 YFSETQ. CDR3 protein: CASRVWTTNTGELFF. CDR3 DNA sequence: TGCGCCAGCAGGGTCTGGACTACGAACACCGGGGAGCTGTTTTTT.

This chain joins TRBV9 and TRBJ2-2; 7 nucleotides agree with TRBD1. The CDR3 covers 15 residues. V dropped 0 bases and J dropped 6; count of bases not matched to a gene: 5. From germline, CDR1 is SGDLS and CDR2 YYNGEE. The CDR3 DNA follows: TGTGCCAGCAGCGTAGCTACAGGGACAGCCGGGGAGCTGTTTTTT. This codes for CASSVATGTAGELFF.

The chain recombines TRBV28 with TRBJ2-5; no firm D call. This CDR3 has 12 amino acids. V was trimmed by 8 bases and J by 4 bases, leaving 11 bases between them. Germline V gives CDR1 MDHEN, CDR2 SYDVKM. CDR3 amino acids: CASCNPGETQYF. The CDR3 region has the DNA TGTGCCAGCTGCAACCCGGGAGAGACCCAGTACTTC.

This chain connects TRBV28 to TRBJ2-7; 10 positions match TRBD1. CDR1 and CDR2 (germline): MDHEN, SYDVKM. The CDR3 sequence is 13 residues long. The V and J ends lost 6 bases and 7 bases, in that order; junction bases with no gene match: 6. The CDR3 sequence: CASSRGQGGEQYF. The CDR3, as DNA: TGTGCCAGCAGCCGAGGACAGGGGGGAGAGCAGTACTTC.

This clone was recorded only once. CDR3 residues: CASLFEQGDQPQHF. CDR3 sequence (DNA): TGTGCCAGCTTGTTCGAGCAGGGGGATCAGCCCCAGCATTTT. The V gene is TRBV28, the J gene TRBJ1-5; 7 bases map to TRBD1. Germline V gives CDR1 MDHEN, CDR2 SYDVKM. The CDR3 has 14 residues. V shed 8 bases and J 5 bases; nucleotides not matched to a gene: 9.

The gene calls are TRBV5-4 and TRBJ2-5; TRBD2 matches at 7 bases. The germline CDR1 and CDR2 sequences are SGHNT and YYREEE (reference sequence). J gave up 4 bases and V 0 bases, and 0 bases lay outside the gene matches. CDR3 length: 13 amino acids. Written as DNA, the CDR3 is TGTGCCAGCAGCTTGGGGGGGGGAGAGACCCAGTACTTC. This encodes CASSLGGGETQYF.

The gene calls are TRBV28 and TRBJ1-3, with D perhaps TRBD1 (6 bases). Germline CDR1 is MDHEN and CDR2 is SYDVKM. This CDR3 is built from 12 residues. V gave up 10 bases and J gave up 2 bases, with 9 bases separating them. As DNA, the CDR3 is TGTGCCAATCAGGGGCCTGGAAACACCATATATTTT. Protein sequence: CANQGPGNTIYF.

The chain employs TRBV5-1 and TRBJ2-3; TRBD2 might be the D (5 bases). This CDR3 is 14 amino acids long. The germline V and J ends were trimmed by 2 bases and 0 bases, with 7 bases remaining between them. Germline CDR1 is SGHRS and CDR2 is YFSETQ. The CDR3 sequence: CASSFGGSTDTQYF. DNA for the CDR3: TGCGCCAGCAGCTTTGGCGGGAGCACAGATACGCAGTATTTT. The variable domain in full, with the rest retrieved from reference TRBV5-1 and TRBJ2-3, is KAGVTQTPRYLIKTRGQQVTLSCSPISGHRSVSWYQQTPGQGLQFLFEYFSETQRNKGNFPGRFSGRQFSNSRSEMNVSTLELGDSALYLCASSFGGSTDTQYFGPGTRLTVL.